These 19 T cell receptor beta chains were sequenced from one sample in a study of CD8+ T cells in alopecia areata. TCR sequencing used cDNA made by reverse transcription of extracted RNA. Here immunoSEQ multiplex PCR was the method, and the copy in TCRdb shows in-frame clones only, minus some. The sample lists about 190,000 clones; under 60% were seen once. Treatment in this sample: oral pan-JAK inhibitor, 5-10 mg twice daily. The material was CD8+ T cells sorted from blood, obtained at week 24, from a patient treated with tofacitinib. Every receptor here comes from a human donor with alopecia areata.

The chain employs TRBV25-1 and TRBJ1-1, with TRBD1 identical over 8 bases. Trimming at V came to 3 bases and at J to 9 bases, leaving 6 bases not matched to a gene. From germline, CDR1 is MGHDK and CDR2 SYGVNS. There are 13 residues in the CDR3. The CDR3 spells CASSDMQGAKAFF. The DNA for the CDR3 is TGTGCCAGCAGTGATATGCAGGGGGCTAAAGCTTTCTTT. Together with reference TRBV25-1 and TRBJ1-1, the CDR3 gives the full variable domain: EADIYQTPRYLVIGTGKKITLECSQTMGHDKMYWYQQDPGMELHLIHYSYGVNSTEKGDLSSESTVSRIRTEHFPLTLESARPSHTSQYLCASSDMQGAKAFFGQGTRLTVV.

V is TRBV4-2 and J is TRBJ1-1; D might be TRBD1 (6 bases). The germline gives CDR1 LGHNA, CDR2 YNFKEQ. V was trimmed by 4 bases and J by 1 base, leaving 10 bases between them. This CDR3 contains 14 residues. The CDR3, as DNA: TGTGCCAGCAGCCGAAGGGGGGGGAACACTGAAGCTTTCTTT. This translates into CASSRRGGNTEAFF.

This clone has just one count. A read error may account for a junction end that differs from germline. The chain is built from TRBV10-3 and TRBJ2-3; D gene uncertain. CDR3 length: 15 residues. Germline values: CDR1 ENHRY, CDR2 SYGVKD. The CDR3 DNA reads TGCGCCATCAGTGAAATGGGCCTTTGCACAGATACGCAGTATTTT. Translation gives CAISEMGLCTDTQYF.

The V gene is TRBV6-6, the J gene TRBJ2-2; D gene ambiguous. The germline V and J ends were trimmed by 7 bases and 3 bases, with 9 bases remaining between them. Germline assignment: CDR1 MNHNY and CDR2 SVGAGI (reference sequence). This CDR3 is 13 amino acids long. This CDR3 reads CASTYKYTGELFF. CDR3 nucleotide sequence: TGTGCCAGCACCTACAAGTACACCGGGGAGCTGTTTTTT.

The chain is built from TRBV7-9 and TRBJ2-7; 7 bases agree with TRBD1. V was clipped by 4 bases and J by 4 bases; unmatched bases: 13. The CDR3 runs 16 residues. The germline V gene encodes CDR1 SEHNR and CDR2 FQNEAQ (reference sequence). CDR3 sequence reads: CASSSTRKQGRYEQYF. CDR3 DNA sequence: TGTGCCAGCAGCTCGACACGGAAACAGGGGCGGTACGAGCAGTACTTC.

This chain joins TRBV4-2 and TRBJ2-2, with a weak D call TRBD2 (6 bases). There are 13 residues in the CDR3. V dropped 3 bases and J dropped 6 bases, with 8 bases sitting between them. Germline CDR1 and CDR2: LGHNA and YNFKEQ. The CDR3 reads CASSHKRAGELFF. The CDR3, as DNA: TGTGCCAGCAGCCATAAGCGGGCCGGGGAGCTGTTTTTT.

The chain combines TRBV30 with TRBJ1-2; D may be TRBD1 (5 bases). The CDR3 consists of 12 residues. Trimming removed 5 bases from V and 2 bases from J, with 9 bases in between. The germline gives CDR1 GTSNPN, CDR2 SVGIG (reference sequence). The CDR3 coding sequence is TGTGCCTGGCTCGGGGGGAACTATGGCTACACCTTC. Translation: CAWLGGNYGYTF.

The chain combines TRBV9 with TRBJ1-2; D not resolved. Per the germline V gene, CDR1 is SGDLS and CDR2 is YYNGEE. Trimming removed 0 bases from V and 4 bases from J, with 10 bases in between. This CDR3 has 14 residues. CDR3 bases: TGTGCCAGCAGCGTAGATAGACCCAGCTATGGCTACACCTTC. Its translation is CASSVDRPSYGYTF.

The chain links TRBV20-1 to TRBJ2-3; D possibly corresponds to TRBD2 (6 bases). Germline V gene data show CDR1 as DFQATT and CDR2 as SNEGSKA (reference sequence). This CDR3 region has 11 residues. CDR3 sequence: CSPSRGDTQYF. The CDR3 nucleotides are TGCAGCCCGTCTCGGGGGGATACGCAGTATTTT.

The chain couples TRBV19 to TRBJ1-1, with unresolved D. Germline V gene data show CDR1 as LNHDA and CDR2 as SQIVND (reference sequence). This CDR3 is built from 12 residues. Trimming removed 7 bases from V and 2 bases from J, with 8 bases in between. The CDR3 coding sequence is TGTGCCAGTAAGTACGGAAACACTGAAGCTTTCTTT. Protein product: CASKYGNTEAFF.

The chain is built from TRBV29-1 and TRBJ1-1, with a weak D call TRBD1 (5 bases). Trimming cost V 6 bases and J 6 bases, with 11 bases left between them. Looked up from germline, CDR1 is SQVTM and CDR2 is ANQGSEA. The CDR3 covers 11 residues. The DNA for the CDR3 is TGCAGCGTCCCGCGGGGACCTGAAGCTTTCTTT. This translates into CSVPRGPEAFF. Complete variable domain (other parts from reference TRBV29-1 and TRBJ1-1): SAVISQKPSRDICQRGTSLTIQCQVDSQVTMMFWYRQQPGQSLTLIATANQGSEATYESGFVIDKFPISRPNLTFSTLTVSNMSPEDSSIYLCSVPRGPEAFFGQGTRLTVV.

V gene TRBV30 combines with J gene TRBJ1-6; tentatively, D is TRBD1 (5 bases). Germline CDR1 and CDR2: GTSNPN and SVGIG (reference sequence). The V and J ends lost 0 bases and 7 bases respectively, with 19 bases between them. This CDR3 is 17 amino acids long. CDR3 region: CAWSVDRTMSRNSPLHF. In DNA, the CDR3 is TGTGCCTGGAGTGTAGACAGAACGATGTCTCGCAATTCACCCCTCCACTTT.

This sequence joins TRBV5-1 and TRBJ1-2; D is undetermined. This CDR3 region has 14 residues. Trimming took 4 bases from V and 5 from J, leaving 15 bases between them. CDR1 SGHRS and CDR2 YFSETQ come from the germline V gene. CDR3: CASSAHPGGYGYTF. The CDR3 nucleotides read TGCGCCAGCAGCGCACATCCGGGAGGTTATGGCTACACCTTC.

The V gene is TRBV29-1, the J gene TRBJ1-2; D remains unclear. Trimming took off 6 bases at V and 4 bases at J, with 18 bases between the two ends. Germline V CDR1 and CDR2: SQVTM, ANQGSEA. This CDR3 is 14 amino acids long. CDR3 in DNA: TGCAGCGTACTTGTGGAGCACGGCCCCTATGGCTACACCTTC. Amino acid sequence: CSVLVEHGPYGYTF. Complete variable domain (other parts from reference TRBV29-1 and TRBJ1-2): SAVISQKPSRDICQRGTSLTIQCQVDSQVTMMFWYRQQPGQSLTLIATANQGSEATYESGFVIDKFPISRPNLTFSTLTVSNMSPEDSSIYLCSVLVEHGPYGYTFGSGTRLTVV.

The V call is TRBV15, the J call TRBJ2-5, with 9 bases identical to TRBD1. The CDR3 runs to 15 residues. CDR1 is LNHNV, CDR2 YYDKDF, per germline (reference sequence). Losses at the gene ends were 1 base for V and 5 bases for J; bases not matched to a gene: 5. In DNA form, the CDR3 reads TGTGCCACCAGCAGAGCAACAGGGGGCGCGGAGACCCAGTACTTC. As protein: CATSRATGGAETQYF.

This clone has more than one count but fewer than ten. CDR3 bases: TGTGCCAGCAGACTTACCGGGACAGGGCCCCCTCTTTATGGCTACACCTTC. Encoded protein: CASRLTGTGPPLYGYTF. V usage is TRBV2 and J usage is TRBJ1-2, with 9 bases matching TRBD1. Germline V gene sequence: CDR1 SNHLY, CDR2 FYNNEI. With V trimmed by 6 bases and J by 5 bases, 16 bases remained unmatched. The CDR3 loop spans 17 amino acids.

The rearrangement links TRBV30 to TRBJ1-3; 8 bases match TRBD1. The CDR3 is 13 amino acids. Germline-derived CDR1 and CDR2 are GTSNPN and SVGIG (reference sequence). Unmatched junction bases numbered 4, after V lost 7 bases and J lost 2 bases. The CDR3 nucleotides are TGTGCCTACACGACAGGGGCTGGAAACACCATATATTTT. Translated, it gives CAYTTGAGNTIYF.

This clone appeared a few times. This sequence joins TRBV19 and TRBJ1-3; no clear D gene. CDR3 length: 11 amino acids. Germline loops: CDR1 LNHDA, CDR2 SQIVND (reference sequence). V was trimmed by 4 bases and J by 4 bases, leaving 2 bases between them. CDR3 region: CASSTGNTIYF. The CDR3 DNA is TGTGCCAGTAGTACCGGAAACACCATATATTTT.

This clone was counted a few times. This chain connects TRBV29-1 to TRBJ2-7; D possibly corresponds to TRBD2 (5 bases). The V gene's germline CDR1 is SQVTM and CDR2 ANQGSEA. The CDR3 loop spans 13 amino acids. The germline V and J ends were trimmed by 1 base and 0 bases, with 7 bases remaining between them. The CDR3 DNA is TGCAGCGTTGAAGGAGGGAACTCCTACGAGCAGTACTTC. It translates to CSVEGGNSYEQYF.